This T cell receptor beta chain was documented in a study of cytotoxic CD8 clonotypes in ibrutinib-treated CLL. The protocol was immunoSEQ multiplex PCR, while the TCRdb copy is restricted to in-frame clones and leaves out a portion. This table holds tens of thousands of clones, around 69% found once. The length of the CDR3 is 15 residues. The ends were cut back, 0 bases at V and 0 bases at J, with 8 bases in the middle. CDR1 and CDR2 (germline): SGDLS, YYNGEE. This sequence joins TRBV9 and TRBJ2-3; D call uncertain. The sequencing here drew on PBMCs, taken at disease progression, from a patient treated with ibrutinib. This receptor was taken from a human donor with chronic lymphocytic leukemia. CDR3 bases: TGTGCCAGCAGCGTAGGCTACTCTAGCACAGATACGCAGTATTTT. Residues: CASSVGYSSTDTQYF.